This T cell receptor (beta chain) was captured by sequencing in a study of cytomegalovirus exposure and HLA in healthy donors. General observations from the study: Later analysis found that TCR beta chains associated with HLA were more clonally expanded than other, equally common chains. About 87% or about 30% of the time was how often most TCR beta V segments were productive, according to an earlier analysis.

Between the trimmed V and J ends, which lost 1 base and 9 bases, there was a span of 16 bases. This CDR3 has 14 amino acids. The germline CDR1 and CDR2 sequences are MNHNS and SASEGT. Both 60 Vbeta primers and 13 Jbeta primers went into the PCR. Some clones are missing from TCRdb's copy, which holds only in-frame ones; the method was immunoSEQ multiplex PCR. The sample consists of 45,000 or so clones, about 78% of them appearing once. On this clone: Its target is not known.

The rearrangement uses TRBV6-1 and TRBJ2-7; D gene unclear. Sequenced input: PBMCs. The receptor was derived from a woman aged 30 to 39 in good health and CMV-seronegative. The CDR3 DNA follows: TGTGCCAGCAGTGAAGAAGGTCCTCAGGTAGGGCAGTACTTC. Protein product: CASSEEGPQVGQYF.